This TCR beta chain was observed in a study of OX40 agonist ivuxolimab in advanced cancers. The V gene end was trimmed by 4 bases and the J gene end by 3 bases; junction bases not matched to a gene: 6. The CDR3 has 14 amino acids. From germline, CDR1 is SGHVS and CDR2 FQNEAQ. Study observations and caveats: Blood T cells, both CD4+ and CD8+, expanded clonally by week 6 at 0.1 to 3.0 mg/kg.

Prior autoimmune disease or systemic immunosuppression barred patients. TCRdb's table, derived via immunoSEQ multiplex PCR, lists solely in-frame clones and lacks some. This sample has some 90,000 clones, with around nine tenths found just once. Concerning this clone itself: The antigen is unknown.

The specimen was CD4+ or CD8+ T cells sorted from blood, collected in a trial of the OX40 agonist ivuxolimab. The chain carries TRBV7-8 and TRBJ2-7; 7 bases match TRBD1. The sequence derives from an adult with an advanced solid tumor such as melanoma, head and neck, liver or kidney cancer. The CDR3 loop reads CASSSRTGNYEQYF. The DNA of the CDR3 is TGTGCCAGCAGCTCTAGGACAGGCAACTACGAGCAGTACTTC.